This T cell receptor beta chain was retrieved from a study of blood T cells in healthy people across ages. Study findings and constraints: Significant beta diversity loss was already apparent by age roughly 38, declining roughly linearly. CMV status of donors was unknown, possibly confounding expanded clonotype changes.

Aged about 6 to 95, donors were systemically healthy Caucasians from Russia. Next came a second PCR, run for about 6 to 12 cycles, which used a sample-barcoded 5' primer along with a J-beta primer mix. Using its own MiXCR run on the 5' RACE reads, TCRdb lists one record per CDR3 protein. The repertoire holds about 1.8 million distinct CDR3 sequences, with roughly 50% as singletons. As for this clonotype: Antigen specificity is unknown.

With 5 bases clipped from V and 0 bases from J, the junction kept 6 bases outside the gene matches. The germline V gene has CDR1 SGHRS and CDR2 YFSETQ. The CDR3 has 17 residues. Sequencing input: blood. This TCR came from a woman aged 40 to 50 in good health. The rearrangement uses TRBV5-1 and TRBJ2-6; TRBD1 agrees at 9 bases. CDR3 protein: CASSAGQGNSGANVLTF. CDR3 nucleotides: TGCGCCAGCAGTGCGGGACAGGGTAACTCTGGGGCCAACGTCCTGACTTTC.